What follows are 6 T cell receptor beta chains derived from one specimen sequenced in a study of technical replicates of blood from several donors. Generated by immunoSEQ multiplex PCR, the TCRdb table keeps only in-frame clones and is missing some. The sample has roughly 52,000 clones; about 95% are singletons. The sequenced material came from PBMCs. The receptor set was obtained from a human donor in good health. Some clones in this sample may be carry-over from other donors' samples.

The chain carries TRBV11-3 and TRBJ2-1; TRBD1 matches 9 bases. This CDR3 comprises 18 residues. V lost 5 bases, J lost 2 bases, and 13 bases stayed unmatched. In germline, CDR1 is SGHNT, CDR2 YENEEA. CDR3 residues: CASSPGQGRGTTYNEQFF. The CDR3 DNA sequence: TGTGCCAGCAGCCCCGGACAGGGGCGCGGGACTACCTACAATGAGCAGTTCTTC.

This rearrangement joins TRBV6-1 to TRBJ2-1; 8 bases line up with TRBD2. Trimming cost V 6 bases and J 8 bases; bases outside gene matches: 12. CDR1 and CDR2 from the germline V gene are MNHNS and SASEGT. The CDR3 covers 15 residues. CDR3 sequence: CASRPLRAGVDEQFF. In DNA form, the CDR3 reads TGTGCCAGCAGACCCCTCCGAGCGGGAGTAGATGAGCAGTTCTTC.

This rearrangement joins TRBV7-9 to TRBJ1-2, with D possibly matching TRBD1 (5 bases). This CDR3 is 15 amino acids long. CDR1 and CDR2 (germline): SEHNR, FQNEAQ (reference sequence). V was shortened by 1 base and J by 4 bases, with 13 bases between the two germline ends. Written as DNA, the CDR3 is TGTGCCAGCAGCTTAGTCCAGGGTTTTGCCTATGGCTACACCTTC. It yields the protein CASSLVQGFAYGYTF.

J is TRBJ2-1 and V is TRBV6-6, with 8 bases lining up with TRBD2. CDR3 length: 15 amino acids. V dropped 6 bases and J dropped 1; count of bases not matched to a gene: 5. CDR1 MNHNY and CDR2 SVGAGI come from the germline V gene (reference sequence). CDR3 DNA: TGTGCCAGCAGCCCACCGGGGGGGTCCTACAATGAGCAGTTCTTC. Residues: CASSPPGGSYNEQFF.

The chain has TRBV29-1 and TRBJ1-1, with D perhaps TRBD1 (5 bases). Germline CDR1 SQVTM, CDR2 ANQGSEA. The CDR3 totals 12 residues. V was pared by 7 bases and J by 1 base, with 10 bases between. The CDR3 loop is CSATGANTEAFF. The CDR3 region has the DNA TGCAGCGCCACAGGAGCGAACACTGAAGCTTTCTTT.

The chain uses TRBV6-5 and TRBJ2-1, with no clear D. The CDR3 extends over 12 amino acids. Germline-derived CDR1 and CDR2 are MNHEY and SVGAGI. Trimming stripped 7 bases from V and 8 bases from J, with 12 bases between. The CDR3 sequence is CASTTERHEQFF. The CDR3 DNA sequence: TGTGCCAGCACCACCGAGCGCCATGAGCAGTTCTTC.